This T cell receptor beta chain is drawn from a study of blood T cell repertoires in COVID-19. About the research overall: COVID-19 samples from acute and convalescent phases originated in the United States, Italy and Spain.

Participants' reported clinical history set cohort assignment. This clone was detected only a few times. Generated by immunoSEQ multiplex PCR, the TCRdb table keeps only in-frame clones and is missing some. The data show some 150,000 clones, roughly 90% seen once. The CDR3 totals 14 residues. The V segment lost 7 bases and the J segment 4 bases; nucleotides outside the gene matches: 9. Germline lookup yields CDR1 MDHEN and CDR2 SYDVKM. The TCR sequence derives from a woman in her twenties or thirties with acute COVID-19. The V gene is TRBV28, the J gene TRBJ1-2, with TRBD1 identical over 7 bases. The sequencing sample was made of PBMCs or T cells enriched from blood (not recorded which). The CDR3 here is CASTLRQGIYGYTF. The CDR3 DNA reads as TGTGCCAGCACCTTACGACAGGGCATCTATGGCTACACCTTC.